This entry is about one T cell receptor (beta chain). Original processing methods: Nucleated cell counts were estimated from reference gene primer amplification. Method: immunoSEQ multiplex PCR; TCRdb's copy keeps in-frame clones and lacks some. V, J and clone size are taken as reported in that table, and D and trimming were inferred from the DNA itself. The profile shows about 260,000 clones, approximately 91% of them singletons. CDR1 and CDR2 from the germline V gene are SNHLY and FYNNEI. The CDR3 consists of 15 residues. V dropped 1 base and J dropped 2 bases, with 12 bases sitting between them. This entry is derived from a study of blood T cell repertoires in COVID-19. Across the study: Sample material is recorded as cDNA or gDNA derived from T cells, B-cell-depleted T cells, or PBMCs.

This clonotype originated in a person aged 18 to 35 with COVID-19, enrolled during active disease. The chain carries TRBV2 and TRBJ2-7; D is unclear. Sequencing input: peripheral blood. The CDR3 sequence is CASSEELPLTYEQYF. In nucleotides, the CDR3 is TGTGCCAGCAGTGAAGAACTGCCACTGACCTACGAGCAGTACTTC.